Presented here are 19 T cell receptor beta chains from one specimen sequenced in a study of cytomegalovirus exposure and HLA in healthy donors. The PCR had 60 Vbeta and 13 Jbeta primers. Repertoires were generated with immunoSEQ multiplex PCR, while TCRdb's copy carries only in-frame clones and drops some. This sample carries around 190,000 clones, roughly four fifths of them seen once, and the ten largest clones take around 1.9%. Material for sequencing was PBMCs. The receptors come from a man aged 25-45 years in good health and CMV-seronegative.

V gene TRBV4-2 combines with J gene TRBJ1-2, with 7 bases that match TRBD1. Per the germline V gene, CDR1 is LGHNA and CDR2 is YNFKEQ. Unmatched junction bases numbered 12, after V lost 0 bases and J lost 8 bases. The CDR3 consists of 16 residues. The CDR3 spells CASSQDHATGLEGYTF. The CDR3 DNA is TGTGCCAGCAGCCAAGATCACGCGACAGGGTTGGAAGGCTACACCTTC.

The chain combines TRBV27 with TRBJ2-7, with D possibly TRBD1 on 6 matching bases. From germline, CDR1 is MNHEY and CDR2 SMNVEV (reference sequence). V shed 4 bases and J shed 2 bases, with 9 bases lying between them. The CDR3 is made up of 13 amino acids. The CDR3 nucleotides read TGTGCCAGCAGTTACAGGGACCCCTACGAGCAGTACTTC. It specifies CASSYRDPYEQYF.

This chain joins TRBV29-1 and TRBJ1-4; D ambiguous. The CDR3 loop spans 15 amino acids. V gave up 0 bases and J gave up 8 bases, with 16 bases separating them. CDR1 is SQVTM, CDR2 ANQGSEA, per germline. As DNA, the CDR3 is TGCAGCGTTGAAGATCGTAGCGGAGGGCGAGAAAAACTGTTTTTT. As protein: CSVEDRSGGREKLFF.

The chain couples TRBV10-3 to TRBJ1-1; 8 bases are shared with TRBD1. The CDR3 totals 15 residues. The ends lost 4 bases at V and 1 base at J; junction bases unmatched: 5. Per germline, CDR1 ENHRY and CDR2 SYGVKD. CDR3 bases: TGTGCCATCAGTGGGGGACAGGAGGGGAACACTGAAGCTTTCTTT. Its translation: CAISGGQEGNTEAFF.

V gene TRBV30 combines with J gene TRBJ2-2, with 8 bases identical to TRBD1. The CDR3 is 17 residues long. J lost 4 bases, V lost 1 base, and 11 bases had no gene match. CDR1 is GTSNPN and CDR2 is SVGIG in the germline V gene (reference sequence). CDR3 loop: CAWSEDRVRWSTGELFF. CDR3 DNA sequence: TGTGCCTGGAGTGAGGACAGGGTGAGATGGAGCACCGGGGAGCTGTTTTTT.

The V and J genes are TRBV6-5 and TRBJ2-7; perhaps TRBD1 as D (5 bases). Germline CDR1 and CDR2: MNHEY and SVGAGI. Trimming pared 6 bases from V and 4 bases from J, leaving 16 bases between. This CDR3 contains 14 residues. CDR3 DNA: TGTGCCAGCAGCTACAGTCAGGGTGGTTACGAGCAGTACTTC. Translating it yields CASSYSQGGYEQYF.

This clone was found a few times. The same CDR3 can be traced to other DNA sequences in this sample. The gene calls are TRBV29-1 and TRBJ1-1; 7 bases fit TRBD1. The ends lost 4 bases at V and 2 bases at J; junction bases unmatched: 4. This CDR3 region has 13 residues. CDR1 SQVTM and CDR2 ANQGSEA come from the germline V gene. CDR3 bases: TGCAGCGTTGTGAGGGACAGAAACACTGAAGCTTTCTTT. Amino acid sequence: CSVVRDRNTEAFF. The full variable domain, in which reference TRBV29-1 and TRBJ1-1 provide the parts outside the CDR3, is SAVISQKPSRDICQRGTSLTIQCQVDSQVTMMFWYRQQPGQSLTLIATANQGSEATYESGFVIDKFPISRPNLTFSTLTVSNMSPEDSSIYLCSVVRDRNTEAFFGQGTRLTVV.

The chain carries TRBV7-2 and TRBJ1-2, with 8 bases lining up with TRBD1. Germline V lookup: CDR1 SGHTA, CDR2 FQGNSA. The trim removed 1 base at V and 8 bases at J, leaving 12 bases unmatched. The CDR3 is 16 residues long. The DNA of the CDR3 is TGTGCCAGCAGCTTAGACCAATGGCAGGGGGCGGGGGGCTACACCTTC. Translation: CASSLDQWQGAGGYTF. The full variable domain, completed using reference TRBV7-2 and TRBJ1-2, is GAGVSQSPSNKVTEKGKDVELRCDPISGHTALYWYRQSLGQGLEFLIYFQGNSAPDKSGLPSDRFSAERTGGSVSTLTIQRTQQEDSAVYLCASSLDQWQGAGGYTFGSGTRLTVV.

The chain uses TRBV10-2 and TRBJ2-1; D possibly corresponds to TRBD2 (5 bases). The CDR3 extends over 14 amino acids. The ends were cut back, 6 bases at V and 6 bases at J, with 15 bases in the middle. Germline CDR1 is WSHSY and CDR2 is SAAADI. The DNA for the CDR3 is TGCGCCAGCAGGGCTACTAGAACGCGCAATGAGCAGTTCTTC. Its translation: CASRATRTRNEQFF.

This clone was detected a few times. The V call is TRBV27, the J call TRBJ2-2; the D gene is possibly TRBD2 (6 bases). Trimming pared 5 bases from V and 1 base from J, leaving 14 bases between. The CDR3 contains 16 residues. Germline CDR1 reads MNHEY; CDR2 reads SMNVEV (reference sequence). The CDR3 DNA is TGTGCCAGCAGTACCCTAGCGTATGAGAACACCGGGGAGCTGTTTTTT. Translating it yields CASSTLAYENTGELFF.

The chain couples TRBV6-1 to TRBJ1-1; D possibly corresponds to TRBD1 (6 bases). Trimming cost V 3 bases and J 10 bases, with 15 bases left between them. Per the germline V gene, CDR1 is MNHNS and CDR2 is SASEGT. The CDR3 has 13 amino acids. The CDR3 region has the DNA TGTGCCAGCAGTGAGGTAGGGGGACCTGGAGCTTTCTTT. It codes for CASSEVGGPGAFF.

V gene TRBV6-4 combines with J gene TRBJ1-1; a weak D match, TRBD1 (5 bases). The CDR3 length is 16 residues. In germline, CDR1 is MRHNA, CDR2 SNTAGT. Between the trimmed V and J ends, which lost 0 bases and 1 base, there was a span of 12 bases. The CDR3 region is CASSDSPGTTNTEAFF. The CDR3 DNA reads as TGTGCCAGCAGTGACTCGCCCGGGACTACGAACACTGAAGCTTTCTTT.

The chain joins TRBV6-5 to TRBJ2-5; TRBD2 matches at 12 bases. With 4 bases clipped from V and 2 bases from J, the junction kept 5 bases outside the gene matches. CDR1 is MNHEY and CDR2 is SVGAGI in the germline V gene. CDR3 size: 16 residues. CDR3 amino acids: CASSSRTSGIQETQYF. The CDR3 bases are TGTGCCAGCAGTTCCCGGACTAGCGGGATTCAAGAGACCCAGTACTTC.

This chain links TRBV18 with TRBJ2-1, with no clear D. Per germline, CDR1 KGHSH and CDR2 LQKENI. V dropped 2 bases and J dropped 9 bases, with 8 bases sitting between them. This CDR3 spans 12 amino acids. Written as DNA, the CDR3 is TGTGCCAGCTCACCATTAGTTTCTGAGCAGTTCTTC. Its protein is CASSPLVSEQFF. Based on the CDR3 plus reference TRBV18 and TRBJ2-1, the full variable domain is NAGVMQNPRHLVRRRGQEARLRCSPMKGHSHVYWYRQLPEEGLKFMVYLQKENIIDESGMPKERFSAEFPKEGPSILRIQQVVRGDSAAYFCASSPLVSEQFFGPGTRLTVL.

About this clone: One end of the junction varies from germline; a read error may be responsible. The chain carries TRBV2 and TRBJ2-1; D possibly corresponds to TRBD1 (6 bases). This CDR3 is built from 14 residues. The V gene's germline CDR1 is SNHLY and CDR2 FYNNEI. The CDR3 is CQAGAPSSYNEQFF. The CDR3 region has the DNA TGCCAGGCAGGGGCCCCGAGCTCCTACAATGAGCAGTTCTTC. Full variable domain (outside the CDR3, taken from reference TRBV2 and TRBJ2-1): EPEVTQTPSHQVTQMGQEVILRCVPISNHLYFYWYRQILGQKVEFLVSFYNNEISEKSEIFDDQFSVERPDGSNFTLKIRSTKLEDSAMYFCQAGAPSSYNEQFFGPGTRLTVL.

This clone was recorded only once. This rearrangement joins TRBV7-9 to TRBJ2-3; maybe TRBD1 (6 bases). V was cut by 3 bases and J by 1 base, with 8 bases left in between. Germline V gives CDR1 SEHNR, CDR2 FQNEAQ (reference sequence). The CDR3 loop spans 14 amino acids. In nucleotides, the CDR3 is TGTGCCAGCAGCTTTCAGGGGCGCACAGATACGCAGTATTTT. It specifies CASSFQGRTDTQYF.

The CDR3 loop is CASSHQNTGELFF. The DNA for the CDR3 is TGCGCCAGCAGCCACCAGAACACCGGGGAGCTGTTTTTT. This rearrangement joins TRBV4-1 to TRBJ2-2; no reliable D call. Germline lookup yields CDR1 MGHRA and CDR2 YSYEKL. Trimming stripped 3 bases from V and 1 base from J, with 3 bases between. This CDR3 contains 13 residues.

This chain connects TRBV6-1 to TRBJ2-7; no firm D call. Between the trimmed V and J ends, which lost 1 base and 6 bases, there was a span of 13 bases. This CDR3 spans 14 amino acids. Germline V gene lookup returns CDR1 MNHNS and CDR2 SASEGT. The CDR3 loop reads CASSEVGLIGEQYF. CDR3 sequence (DNA): TGTGCCAGCAGTGAAGTGGGCCTGATAGGCGAGCAGTACTTC.

The chain is built from TRBV7-6 and TRBJ2-3; 10 nucleotides agree with TRBD2. With 8 bases clipped from V and 0 bases from J, the junction kept 11 bases outside the gene matches. The CDR3 totals 17 residues. Germline CDR1 and CDR2: SGHVS and FNYEAQ. CDR3 DNA sequence: TGTGCCAGCGGCTCTAGGACTAGCGGATATAGCACAGATACGCAGTATTTT. Its translation: CASGSRTSGYSTDTQYF.